Listed here are 22 T cell receptor beta chains from one sample, sequenced in a study of CD4+ T cells in melanoma. Clones were read by immunoSEQ multiplex PCR, and TCRdb kept only the in-frame ones, dropping some. The sample has 20,000 to 25,000 clones; 78% are singletons. The origin of the receptors is a human donor with melanoma.

The J gene is TRBJ2-7, the V gene TRBV28, with TRBD2 matching 13 bases. Germline values: CDR1 MDHEN, CDR2 SYDVKM. V shed 3 bases, J shed 6 bases, and the junction held 8 bases outside the gene matches. This CDR3 region has 16 residues. CDR3 residues: CASSFRLAGGRSEQYF. CDR3 DNA: TGTGCCAGCAGTTTCCGACTAGCGGGGGGTCGGAGCGAGCAGTACTTC.

The chain joins TRBV2 to TRBJ1-6; D is unclear. The CDR3 runs 14 residues. Germline V gene sequence: CDR1 SNHLY, CDR2 FYNNEI. With 6 bases removed from V and 9 bases from J, the gap between germline ends came to 15 bases. The CDR3, as DNA: TGTGCCAGCAGAAACCGGGAACTAAGTTCACCCCTCCACTTT. This gives the protein CASRNRELSSPLHF.

This clone was seen once. The chain recombines TRBV2 with TRBJ1-2; D gene uncertain. V gave up 7 bases and J gave up 4 bases, with 7 bases separating them. This CDR3 region has 11 residues. The germline gives CDR1 SNHLY, CDR2 FYNNEI. CDR3 sequence reads: CASTQIYGYTF. In DNA form, the CDR3 reads TGTGCCAGCACTCAGATCTATGGCTACACCTTC. The entire variable domain, with the rest obtained from reference TRBV2 and TRBJ1-2, is as follows: EPEVTQTPSHQVTQMGQEVILRCVPISNHLYFYWYRQILGQKVEFLVSFYNNEISEKSEIFDDQFSVERPDGSNFTLKIRSTKLEDSAMYFCASTQIYGYTFGSGTRLTVV.

J is TRBJ1-2 and V is TRBV19; TRBD1 aligns across 10 bases. Looked up from germline, CDR1 is LNHDA and CDR2 is SQIVND (reference sequence). The CDR3 spans 12 residues. The junction had 4 bases not matched to a gene; V was cut back by 7 bases and J by 8 bases. CDR3 in DNA: TGTGCCAGTAACGACAGGGGGCGAGGCTACACCTTC. Its protein is CASNDRGRGYTF.

The gene calls are TRBV5-5 and TRBJ1-3, with D possibly matching TRBD1 (5 bases). Per germline, CDR1 SGHKS and CDR2 YYEKEE (reference sequence). Trimming cost V 4 bases and J 1 base, with 15 bases left between them. The CDR3 runs to 16 residues. CDR3 coding DNA: TGTGCCAGCAGCGAACTTCCCTGGGGGTCTGGAAACACCATATATTTT. Translation gives CASSELPWGSGNTIYF. Full variable domain (remainder filled in from reference TRBV5-5 and TRBJ1-3): DAGVTQSPTHLIKTRGQQVTLRCSPISGHKSVSWYQQVLGQGPQFIFQYYEKEERGRGNFPDRFSARQFPNYSSELNVNALLLGDSALYLCASSELPWGSGNTIYFGEGSWLTVV.

The chain has TRBV4-2 and TRBJ1-1, with D uncertain. Germline V lookup: CDR1 LGHNA, CDR2 YNFKEQ. The CDR3 consists of 15 residues. Trimming shortened V by 3 bases and J by 4 bases, and 15 bases separated the two germline ends. In DNA form, the CDR3 reads TGTGCCAGCAGCCAGGCCTGGACGGAGGGCACTGAAGCTTTCTTT. Translation: CASSQAWTEGTEAFF.

The J gene is TRBJ1-2, the V gene TRBV6-1; tentatively, D is TRBD1 (5 bases). Germline CDR1 is MNHNS and CDR2 is SASEGT. The CDR3 has 14 amino acids. The ends were cut back, 6 bases at V and 8 bases at J, with 19 bases in the middle. CDR3 sequence: CASSRGALVLGYTF. The CDR3 coding sequence is TGTGCCAGCAGCCGAGGGGCGCTTGTTTTGGGCTACACCTTC.

This rearrangement joins TRBV10-3 to TRBJ1-2, with TRBD1 as a possible D gene (5 bases). Looked up from germline, CDR1 is ENHRY and CDR2 is SYGVKD. V was clipped by 1 base and J by 1 base, with 7 bases between them. The CDR3 runs 14 residues. For the CDR3, the DNA is TGTGCCATCAGTGAGTTGCAGGGTAACTATGGCTACACCTTC. It is translated as CAISELQGNYGYTF.

The chain recombines TRBV4-2 with TRBJ2-3; D is unresolved. There are 14 residues in the CDR3. V dropped 0 bases and J dropped 0 bases, with 4 bases sitting between them. Germline V gene lookup returns CDR1 LGHNA and CDR2 YNFKEQ. CDR3: CASSQDTSTDTQYF. In DNA, the CDR3 is TGTGCCAGCAGCCAAGATACCAGCACAGATACGCAGTATTTT.

CDR3 region: CASRTSLFHEQFF. The CDR3 DNA sequence: TGTGCCAGTAGGACTAGTCTCTTCCATGAGCAGTTCTTC. V and J are TRBV19 and TRBJ2-1; D perhaps matches TRBD2 (6 bases). The CDR3 runs to 13 residues. CDR1 is LNHDA and CDR2 is SQIVND in the germline V gene (reference sequence). With 6 bases removed from V and 8 bases from J, the gap between germline ends came to 14 bases.

The chain employs TRBV5-1 and TRBJ2-1; 9 bases are shared with TRBD1. In germline, CDR1 is SGHRS, CDR2 YFSETQ. The CDR3 is 17 residues long. V shed 2 bases, J shed 9 bases, and the junction held 15 bases outside the gene matches. The CDR3, as DNA: TGCGCCAGCAGCTTATCCTCCGGGACAGGGATGATTGGTGAGCAGTTCTTC. Its protein is CASSLSSGTGMIGEQFF.

The chain uses TRBV5-1 and TRBJ2-1, with 8 bases matching TRBD2. The CDR3 has 15 residues. Germline V lookup: CDR1 SGHRS, CDR2 YFSETQ. J lost 8 bases, V lost 1 base, and 8 bases had no gene match. The CDR3 DNA follows: TGCGCCAGCAGCTTGCACGGGGGGGCCGGCGATGAGCAGTTCTTC. This gives the protein CASSLHGGAGDEQFF.

This chain connects TRBV2 to TRBJ1-6; D not resolved. Germline CDR1 SNHLY, CDR2 FYNNEI. The V and J ends lost 8 bases and 13 bases respectively, with 18 bases between them. CDR3 size: 13 residues. In DNA form, the CDR3 reads TGTGCCAGCTATTACGGGTCTCCGGCGCCCCTCCACTTT. Translation: CASYYGSPAPLHF.

The rearrangement joins TRBV6-6 to TRBJ1-4, with 7 bases lining up with TRBD1. Germline assignment: CDR1 MNHNY and CDR2 SVGAGI (reference sequence). V lost 5 bases, J lost 5 bases, and 5 bases stayed unmatched. The length of the CDR3 is 14 residues. For the CDR3, the DNA is TGTGCCAGCAGTCCTACAGGGGACAATGAAAAACTGTTTTTT. This codes for CASSPTGDNEKLFF.

The chain employs TRBV6-5 and TRBJ2-1, with TRBD2 matching 14 bases. Looked up from germline, CDR1 is MNHEY and CDR2 is SVGAGI. V dropped 6 bases and J dropped 10; count of bases not matched to a gene: 5. The CDR3 totals 14 residues. The CDR3 loop reads CASSAGLAGGEQFF. Here the CDR3 DNA reads TGTGCCAGCAGCGCTGGACTAGCGGGGGGCGAGCAGTTCTTC.

V and J are TRBV30 and TRBJ2-7; 7 bases are shared with TRBD1. The CDR3 loop spans 15 amino acids. CDR1 is GTSNPN and CDR2 is SVGIG in the germline V gene (reference sequence). Trimming removed 0 bases from V and 6 bases from J; junction bases left unmatched: 11. CDR3 in DNA: TGTGCCTGGAGTGTTGATTCAGGGGGTTCTTCCGAGCAGTACTTC. Protein: CAWSVDSGGSSEQYF.

The gene calls are TRBV6-5 and TRBJ1-5; TRBD1 might be the D (6 bases). There are 14 residues in the CDR3. V was trimmed by 5 bases and J by 1 base, leaving 9 bases between them. The germline V gene has CDR1 MNHEY and CDR2 SVGAGI. CDR3 DNA sequence: TGTGCCAGCAGTCCGGACAGAAGCAATCAGCCCCAGCATTTT. This gives the protein CASSPDRSNQPQHF.

A few counts support this clone. The chain recombines TRBV27 with TRBJ2-7; D perhaps matches TRBD1 (6 bases). CDR1 and CDR2 from the germline V gene are MNHEY and SMNVEV (reference sequence). The CDR3 has 18 amino acids. V shed 2 bases and J shed 4 bases, with 24 bases lying between them. The CDR3: CASSLRPPGVYFAYEQYF. CDR3 coding DNA: TGTGCCAGCAGTTTAAGACCCCCAGGGGTTTATTTCGCTTACGAGCAGTACTTC.

The V gene is TRBV6-5, the J gene TRBJ1-2, with 7 bases matching TRBD1. Germline CDR1 and CDR2: MNHEY and SVGAGI. There are 14 residues in the CDR3. Trimming cost V 5 bases and J 5 bases; bases outside gene matches: 8. The CDR3 sequence is CASSNRGGAYGYTF. Here the CDR3 DNA reads TGTGCCAGCAGTAACCGAGGGGGCGCGTATGGCTACACCTTC.

This chain connects TRBV27 to TRBJ2-1; D gene unclear. This CDR3 is 13 amino acids long. Between the trimmed V and J ends, which lost 6 bases and 6 bases, there was a span of 12 bases. CDR1 and CDR2 from the germline V gene are MNHEY and SMNVEV (reference sequence). In DNA, the CDR3 is TGTGCCAGCAGACCCGCCGGGCCCAATGAGCAGTTCTTC. It specifies CASRPAGPNEQFF.

The V and J genes are TRBV19 and TRBJ2-2; D is unresolved. Trimming removed 4 bases from V and 6 bases from J, with 6 bases in between. Germline values: CDR1 LNHDA, CDR2 SQIVND (reference sequence). The CDR3 has 12 amino acids. The CDR3 reads CASSRQSGELFF. Here the CDR3 DNA reads TGTGCCAGTAGTAGACAATCCGGGGAGCTGTTTTTT.

This chain links TRBV29-1 with TRBJ1-3, with D uncertain. Germline V gene data show CDR1 as SQVTM and CDR2 as ANQGSEA. The CDR3 spans 12 residues. V was shortened by 4 bases and J by 4 bases, with 8 bases between the two germline ends. CDR3 in amino acids: CSVGPGGNTIYF. In nucleotides, the CDR3 is TGCAGCGTTGGACCTGGAGGAAACACCATATATTTT.